The T cell receptor beta chain described here comes from a study of T cells in Graves' hyperthyroidism and ophthalmopathy. Study observations and caveats: By a 13 V-J model, ophthalmopathy was set apart from stable hyperthyroidism.

This clonotype was seen many times. Its cognate antigen is unknown. What was amplified from RNA transcripts were TCR beta CDR3 regions. TCR CDR3 regions were first amplified by RT-PCR with HTBI primers. TCRdb recomputed calls from the multiplex PCR reads with MiXCR, one row per CDR3 protein. Found here are a few hundred thousand distinct CDR3 sequences, about 19% of them singletons; the top ten hold 3.7%. The CDR3 length is 14 residues. V lost 9 bases and J lost 5, with 20 bases in between. Germline CDR1 is MNHEY and CDR2 is SVGAGI. It was approximately 9.4 ml of fresh peripheral blood that supplied the PBMCs.

The sequence came from a woman younger than 30 with Graves' hyperthyroidism. The V call is TRBV6-5, the J call TRBJ2-7, with D possibly matching TRBD2 (6 bases). The sequenced sample was blood. As DNA, the CDR3 is TGTGCCAGTTACGGGGCGATTGCGGGAAACGAGCAGTACTTC. It yields the protein CASYGAIAGNEQYF.